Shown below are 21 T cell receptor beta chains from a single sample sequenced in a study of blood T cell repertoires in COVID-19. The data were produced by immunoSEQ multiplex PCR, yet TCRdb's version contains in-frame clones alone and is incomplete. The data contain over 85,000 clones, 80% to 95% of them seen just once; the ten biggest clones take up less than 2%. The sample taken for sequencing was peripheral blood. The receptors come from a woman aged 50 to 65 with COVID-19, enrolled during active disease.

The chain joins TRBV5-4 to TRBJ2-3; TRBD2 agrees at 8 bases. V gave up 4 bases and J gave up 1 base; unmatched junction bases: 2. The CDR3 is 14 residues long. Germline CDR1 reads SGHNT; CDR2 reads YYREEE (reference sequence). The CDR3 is CASSPAGGTDTQYF. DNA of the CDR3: TGTGCCAGCAGCCCAGCGGGGGGCACAGATACGCAGTATTTT.

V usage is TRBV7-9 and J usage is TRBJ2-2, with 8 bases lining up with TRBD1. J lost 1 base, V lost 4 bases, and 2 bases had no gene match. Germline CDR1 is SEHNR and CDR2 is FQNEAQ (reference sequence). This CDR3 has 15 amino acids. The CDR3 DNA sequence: TGTGCCAGCAGCTCAGGACAGGGGAACACCGGGGAGCTGTTTTTT. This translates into CASSSGQGNTGELFF.

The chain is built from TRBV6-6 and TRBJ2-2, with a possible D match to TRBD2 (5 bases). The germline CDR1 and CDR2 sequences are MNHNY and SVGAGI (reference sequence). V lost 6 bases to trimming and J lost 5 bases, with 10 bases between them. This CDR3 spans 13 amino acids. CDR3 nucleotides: TGTGCCAGCAGCCTGGGAGTAACCGGGGAGCTGTTTTTT. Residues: CASSLGVTGELFF.

The DNA for the CDR3 is TGTGCCAGCAGCTCCCCCAGGACAGGGGGGAGCAATGAGCAGTTCTTC. This gives the protein CASSSPRTGGSNEQFF. This rearrangement joins TRBV11-3 to TRBJ2-1; the match to TRBD1 covers 10 bases. Trimming took 4 bases from V and 6 from J; bases not matched to a gene: 9. Germline CDR1 SGHNT, CDR2 YENEEA. The CDR3 runs 16 residues.

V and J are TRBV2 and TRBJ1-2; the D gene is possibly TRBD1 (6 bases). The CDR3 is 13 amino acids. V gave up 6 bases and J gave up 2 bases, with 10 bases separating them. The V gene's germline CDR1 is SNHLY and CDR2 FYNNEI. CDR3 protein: CASRGGENYGYTF. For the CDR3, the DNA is TGTGCCAGCAGAGGGGGAGAGAACTATGGCTACACCTTC.

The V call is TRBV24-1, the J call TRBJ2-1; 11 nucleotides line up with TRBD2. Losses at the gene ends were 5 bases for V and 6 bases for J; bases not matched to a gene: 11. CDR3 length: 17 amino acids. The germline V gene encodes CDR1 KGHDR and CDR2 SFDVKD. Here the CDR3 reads CATSATSGGPIGNEQFF. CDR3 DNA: TGTGCCACCAGTGCCACTAGCGGGGGCCCCATCGGCAATGAGCAGTTCTTC.

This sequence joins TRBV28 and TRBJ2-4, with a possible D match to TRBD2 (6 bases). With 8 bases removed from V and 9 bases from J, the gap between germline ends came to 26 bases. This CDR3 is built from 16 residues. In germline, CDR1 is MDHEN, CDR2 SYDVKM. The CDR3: CASVPSHGGRQIIQYF. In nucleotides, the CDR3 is TGTGCCAGCGTCCCATCACATGGGGGGAGACAGATCATTCAGTACTTC.

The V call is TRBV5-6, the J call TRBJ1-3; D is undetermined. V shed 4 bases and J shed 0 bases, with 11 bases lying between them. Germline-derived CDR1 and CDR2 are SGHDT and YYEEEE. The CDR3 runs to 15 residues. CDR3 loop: CASSKPASSGNTIYF. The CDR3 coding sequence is TGTGCCAGCAGCAAACCAGCTAGCTCTGGAAACACCATATATTTT.

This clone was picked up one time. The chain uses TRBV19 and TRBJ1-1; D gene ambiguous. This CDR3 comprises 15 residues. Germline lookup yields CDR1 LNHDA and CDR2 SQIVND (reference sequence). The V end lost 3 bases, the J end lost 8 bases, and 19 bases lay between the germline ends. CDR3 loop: CASSMVRGMFMEAFF. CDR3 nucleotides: TGTGCCAGTAGTATGGTGCGCGGGATGTTTATGGAAGCTTTCTTT.

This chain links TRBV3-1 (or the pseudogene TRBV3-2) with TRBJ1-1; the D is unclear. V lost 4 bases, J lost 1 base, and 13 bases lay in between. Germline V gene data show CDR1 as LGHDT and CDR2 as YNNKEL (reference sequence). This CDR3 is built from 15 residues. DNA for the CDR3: TGTGCCAGCAGCCCGCTAGACTCACGGAACACTGAAGCTTTCTTT. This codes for CASSPLDSRNTEAFF.

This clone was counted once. The CDR3 sequence: CASSLTGVPEKLFF. As DNA, the CDR3 is TGTGCCAGCAGTTTGACAGGGGTTCCCGAAAAACTGTTTTTT. The chain combines TRBV28 with TRBJ1-4, with 8 bases fitting TRBD1. The CDR3 loop spans 14 amino acids. Germline V gene lookup returns CDR1 MDHEN and CDR2 SYDVKM. V lost 3 bases, J lost 8 bases, and 5 bases stayed unmatched.

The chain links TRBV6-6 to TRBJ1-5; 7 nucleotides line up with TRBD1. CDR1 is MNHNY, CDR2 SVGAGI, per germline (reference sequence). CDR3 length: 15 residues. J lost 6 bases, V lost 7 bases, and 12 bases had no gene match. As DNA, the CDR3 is TGTGCCAGCACCTACGACAGGGTAGGGGGTCAGCCCCAGCATTTT. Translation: CASTYDRVGGQPQHF.

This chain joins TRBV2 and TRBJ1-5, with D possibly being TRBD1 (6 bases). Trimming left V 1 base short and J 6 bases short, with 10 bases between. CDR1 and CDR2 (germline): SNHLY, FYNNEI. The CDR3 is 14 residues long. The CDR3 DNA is TGTGCCAGCAGTGAAGGGGGGCGCGGTCAGCCCCAGCATTTT. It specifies CASSEGGRGQPQHF.

The CDR3 nucleotides are TGTGCCAGCAGTTTAGGGGCCGGCCGCTATGGCTACACCTTC. It encodes CASSLGAGRYGYTF. The chain joins TRBV28 to TRBJ1-2; tentative D call: TRBD1 (5 bases). The CDR3 runs 14 residues. Trimming took off 2 bases at V and 4 bases at J, with 11 bases between the two ends. Germline V gene lookup returns CDR1 MDHEN and CDR2 SYDVKM.

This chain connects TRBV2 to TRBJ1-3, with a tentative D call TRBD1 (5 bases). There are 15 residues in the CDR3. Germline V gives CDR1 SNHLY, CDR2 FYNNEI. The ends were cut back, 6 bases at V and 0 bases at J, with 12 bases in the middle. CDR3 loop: CASSLDGGSGNTIYF. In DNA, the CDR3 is TGTGCCAGCAGCCTAGACGGGGGCTCTGGAAACACCATATATTTT.

The CDR3 loop reads CASVGNMNTEAFF. The CDR3 nucleotides read TGTGCCAGCGTTGGCAATATGAACACTGAAGCTTTCTTT. V usage is TRBV6-6 and J usage is TRBJ1-1; D not certain. This CDR3 is 13 amino acids long. V lost 8 bases and J 0 bases, leaving 10 bases between the germline ends. Germline V lookup: CDR1 MNHNY, CDR2 SVGAGI (reference sequence).

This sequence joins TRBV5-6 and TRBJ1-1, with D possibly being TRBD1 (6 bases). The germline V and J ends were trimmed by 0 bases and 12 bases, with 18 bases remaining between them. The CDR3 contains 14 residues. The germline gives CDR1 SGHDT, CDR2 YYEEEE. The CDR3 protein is CASSLAGPTQGTFF. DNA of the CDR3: TGTGCCAGCAGCTTGGCCGGGCCCACCCAGGGGACTTTCTTT.

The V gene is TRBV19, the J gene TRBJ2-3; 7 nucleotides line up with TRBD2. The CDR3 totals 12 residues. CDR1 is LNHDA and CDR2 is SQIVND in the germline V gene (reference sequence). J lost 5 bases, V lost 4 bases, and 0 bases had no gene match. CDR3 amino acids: CASSSGGDTQYF. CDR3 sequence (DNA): TGTGCCAGTAGTAGCGGGGGAGATACGCAGTATTTT.

The CDR3 DNA sequence: TGTGCCAGCAGCCAAGTACGGGGGTCATCACCCCTCCACTTT. Its protein is CASSQVRGSSPLHF. The rearrangement joins TRBV3-1 (or the pseudogene TRBV3-2) to TRBJ1-6; TRBD1 might be the D (5 bases). Looked up from germline, CDR1 is LGHDT and CDR2 is YNNKEL (reference sequence). The CDR3 consists of 14 residues. V shed 1 base and J shed 10 bases, with 11 bases lying between them.

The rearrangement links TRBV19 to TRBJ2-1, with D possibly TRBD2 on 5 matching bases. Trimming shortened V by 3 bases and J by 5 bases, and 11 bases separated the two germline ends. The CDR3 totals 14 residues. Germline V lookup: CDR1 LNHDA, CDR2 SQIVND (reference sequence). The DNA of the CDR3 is TGTGCCAGTAGTATTGATCCCGGGGACAATGAGCAGTTCTTC. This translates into CASSIDPGDNEQFF.

The CDR3 sequence is CASSQQSGLAGGPNTGELFF. Here the CDR3 DNA reads TGCGCCAGCAGCCAGCAAAGTGGACTAGCGGGGGGGCCGAACACCGGGGAGCTGTTTTTT. The chain uses TRBV4-1 and TRBJ2-2; 15 bases are a match to TRBD2. CDR1 MGHRA and CDR2 YSYEKL come from the germline V gene. CDR3 length: 20 amino acids. After removal of 3 bases from V and 0 bases from J, the junction contained 8 bases not matched to a gene.